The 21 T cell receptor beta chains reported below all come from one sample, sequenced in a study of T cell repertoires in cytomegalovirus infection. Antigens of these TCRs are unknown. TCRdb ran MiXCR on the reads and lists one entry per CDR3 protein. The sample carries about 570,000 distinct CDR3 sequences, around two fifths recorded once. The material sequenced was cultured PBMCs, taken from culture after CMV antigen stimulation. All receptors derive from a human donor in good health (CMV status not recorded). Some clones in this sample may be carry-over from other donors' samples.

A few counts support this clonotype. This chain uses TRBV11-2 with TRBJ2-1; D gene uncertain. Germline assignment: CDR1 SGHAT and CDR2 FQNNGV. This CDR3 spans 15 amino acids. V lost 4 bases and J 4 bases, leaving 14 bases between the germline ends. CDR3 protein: CASSSTPDDYNEQFF. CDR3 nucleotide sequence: TGTGCCAGCAGCTCCACCCCGGACGATTACAATGAGCAGTTCTTC.

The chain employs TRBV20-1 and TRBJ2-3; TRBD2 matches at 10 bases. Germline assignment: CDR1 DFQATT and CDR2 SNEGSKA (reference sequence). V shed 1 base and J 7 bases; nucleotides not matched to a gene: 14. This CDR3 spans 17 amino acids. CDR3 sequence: CSARVVASGGHENTQYF. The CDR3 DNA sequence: TGCAGTGCTAGAGTAGTCGCTAGCGGGGGTCACGAAAATACGCAGTATTTT.

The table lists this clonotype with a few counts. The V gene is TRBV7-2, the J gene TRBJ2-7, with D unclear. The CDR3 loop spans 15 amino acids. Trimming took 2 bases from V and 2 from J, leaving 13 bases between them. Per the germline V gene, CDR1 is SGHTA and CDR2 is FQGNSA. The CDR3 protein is CASSLSDGLTYEQYF. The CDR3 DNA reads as TGTGCCAGCAGCTTATCAGACGGGCTTACCTACGAGCAGTACTTC.

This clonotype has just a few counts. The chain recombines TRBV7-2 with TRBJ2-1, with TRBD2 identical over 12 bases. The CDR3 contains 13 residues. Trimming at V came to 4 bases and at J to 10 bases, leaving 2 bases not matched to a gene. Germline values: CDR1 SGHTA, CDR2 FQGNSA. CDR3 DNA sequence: TGTGCCAGCAGCTGGCTAGCGGGAGGGGAGCAGTTCTTC. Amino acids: CASSWLAGGEQFF.

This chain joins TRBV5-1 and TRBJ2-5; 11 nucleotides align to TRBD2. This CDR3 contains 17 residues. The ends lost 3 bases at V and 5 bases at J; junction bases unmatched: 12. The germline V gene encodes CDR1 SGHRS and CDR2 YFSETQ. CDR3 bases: TGCGCCAGCAGCTCCAATATTCTAGCGGGAGGCCGGGAGACCCAGTACTTC. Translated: CASSSNILAGGRETQYF. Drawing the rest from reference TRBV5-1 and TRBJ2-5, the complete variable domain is KAGVTQTPRYLIKTRGQQVTLSCSPISGHRSVSWYQQTPGQGLQFLFEYFSETQRNKGNFPGRFSGRQFSNSRSEMNVSTLELGDSALYLCASSSNILAGGRETQYFGPGTRLLVL.

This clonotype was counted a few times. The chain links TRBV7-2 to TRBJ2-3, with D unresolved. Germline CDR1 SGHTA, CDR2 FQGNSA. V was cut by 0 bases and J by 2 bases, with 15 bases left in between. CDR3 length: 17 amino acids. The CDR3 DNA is TGTGCCAGCAGCTTAGCGCTGACTGGCCCGATCACAGATACGCAGTATTTT. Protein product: CASSLALTGPITDTQYF. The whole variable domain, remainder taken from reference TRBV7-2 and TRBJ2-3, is GAGVSQSPSNKVTEKGKDVELRCDPISGHTALYWYRQSLGQGLEFLIYFQGNSAPDKSGLPSDRFSAERTGGSVSTLTIQRTQQEDSAVYLCASSLALTGPITDTQYFGPGTRLTVL.

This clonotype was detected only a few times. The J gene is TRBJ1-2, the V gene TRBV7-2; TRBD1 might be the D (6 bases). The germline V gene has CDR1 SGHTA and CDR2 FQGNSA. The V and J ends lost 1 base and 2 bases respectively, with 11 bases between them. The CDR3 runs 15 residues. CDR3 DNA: TGTGCCAGCAGCTTAGGGATGGGACAAAACTATGGCTACACCTTC. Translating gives CASSLGMGQNYGYTF.

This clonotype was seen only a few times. CDR3 region: CASSIVPGNTEAFF. In DNA form, the CDR3 reads TGTGCCAGTAGTATAGTACCCGGGAACACTGAAGCTTTCTTT. This chain connects TRBV19 to TRBJ1-1; D gene uncertain. The CDR3 loop spans 14 amino acids. V was pared by 1 base and J by 1 base, with 7 bases between. CDR1 and CDR2 from the germline V gene are LNHDA and SQIVND (reference sequence).

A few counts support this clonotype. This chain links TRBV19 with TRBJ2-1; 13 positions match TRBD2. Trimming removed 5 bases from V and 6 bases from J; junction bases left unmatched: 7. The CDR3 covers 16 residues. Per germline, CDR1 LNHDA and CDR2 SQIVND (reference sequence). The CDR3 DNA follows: TGTGCCAGTAGTCCCTCCGGGACTAGCGGGGCCAATGAGCAGTTCTTC. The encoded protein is CASSPSGTSGANEQFF.

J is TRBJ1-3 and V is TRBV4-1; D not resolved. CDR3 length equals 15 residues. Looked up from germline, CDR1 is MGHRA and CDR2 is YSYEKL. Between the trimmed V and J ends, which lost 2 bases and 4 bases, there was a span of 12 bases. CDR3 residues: CASSQPRMSGNTIYF. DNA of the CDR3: TGCGCCAGCAGCCAACCAAGGATGAGCGGAAACACCATATATTTT.

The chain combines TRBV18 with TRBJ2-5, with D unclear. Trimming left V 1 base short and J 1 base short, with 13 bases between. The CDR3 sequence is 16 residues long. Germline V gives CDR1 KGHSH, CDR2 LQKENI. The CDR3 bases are TGTGCCAGCTCACCACAAGTTGCGTCCCTCCAAGAGACCCAGTACTTC. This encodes CASSPQVASLQETQYF. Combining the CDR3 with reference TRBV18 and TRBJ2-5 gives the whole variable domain NAGVMQNPRHLVRRRGQEARLRCSPMKGHSHVYWYRQLPEEGLKFMVYLQKENIIDESGMPKERFSAEFPKEGPSILRIQQVVRGDSAAYFCASSPQVASLQETQYFGPGTRLLVL.

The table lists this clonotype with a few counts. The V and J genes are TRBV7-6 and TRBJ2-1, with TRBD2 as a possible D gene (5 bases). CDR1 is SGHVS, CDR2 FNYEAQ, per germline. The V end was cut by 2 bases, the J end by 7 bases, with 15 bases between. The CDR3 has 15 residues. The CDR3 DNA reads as TGTGCCAGCAGCTTACGGCTAGCCTCCCTGAATGAGCAGTTCTTC. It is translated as CASSLRLASLNEQFF. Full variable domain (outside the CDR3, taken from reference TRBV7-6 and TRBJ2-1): GAGVSQSPRYKVTKRGQDVALRCDPISGHVSLYWYRQALGQGPEFLTYFNYEAQQDKSGLPNDRFSAERPEGSISTLTIQRTEQRDSAMYRCASSLRLASLNEQFFGPGTRLTVL.

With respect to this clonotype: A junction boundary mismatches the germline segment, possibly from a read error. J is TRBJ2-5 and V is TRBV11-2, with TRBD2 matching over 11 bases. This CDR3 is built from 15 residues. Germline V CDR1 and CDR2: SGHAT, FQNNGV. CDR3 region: CASRLAGGYQETQYF. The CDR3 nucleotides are TGTGCCAGCAGATTAGCGGGAGGGTACCAAGAGACCCAGTACTTC.

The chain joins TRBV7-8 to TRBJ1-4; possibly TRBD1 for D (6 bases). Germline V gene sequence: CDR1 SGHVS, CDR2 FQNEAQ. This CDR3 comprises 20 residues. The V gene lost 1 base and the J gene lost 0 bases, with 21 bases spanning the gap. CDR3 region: CASSLGLLQGSRSTNEKLFF. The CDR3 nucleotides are TGTGCCAGCAGCTTAGGTCTCTTACAGGGCAGCAGATCAACTAATGAAAAACTGTTTTTT.

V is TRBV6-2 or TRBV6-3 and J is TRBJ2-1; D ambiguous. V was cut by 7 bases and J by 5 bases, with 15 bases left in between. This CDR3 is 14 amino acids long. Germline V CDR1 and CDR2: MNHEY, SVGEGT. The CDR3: CASIPERRDNEQFF. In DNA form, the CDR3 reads TGTGCCAGCATCCCTGAGCGCAGAGACAATGAGCAGTTCTTC.

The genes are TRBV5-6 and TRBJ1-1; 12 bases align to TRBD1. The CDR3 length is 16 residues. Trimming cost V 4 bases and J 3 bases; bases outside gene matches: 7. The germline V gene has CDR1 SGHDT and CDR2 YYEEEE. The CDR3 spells CASSMGTGGYDTEAFF. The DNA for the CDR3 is TGTGCCAGCAGCATGGGGACAGGGGGCTATGACACTGAAGCTTTCTTT. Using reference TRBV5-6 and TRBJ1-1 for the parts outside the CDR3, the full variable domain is DAGVTQSPTHLIKTRGQQVTLRCSPKSGHDTVSWYQQALGQGPQFIFQYYEEEERQRGNFPDRFSGHQFPNYSSELNVNALLLGDSALYLCASSMGTGGYDTEAFFGQGTRLTVV.

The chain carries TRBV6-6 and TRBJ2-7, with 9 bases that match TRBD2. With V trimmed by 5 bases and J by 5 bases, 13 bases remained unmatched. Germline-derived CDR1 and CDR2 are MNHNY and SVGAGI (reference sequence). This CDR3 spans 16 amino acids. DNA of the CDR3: TGTGCCAGCAGTGCGAGTAGAATAGCGGGAGCCCACGAGCAGTACTTC. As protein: CASSASRIAGAHEQYF.

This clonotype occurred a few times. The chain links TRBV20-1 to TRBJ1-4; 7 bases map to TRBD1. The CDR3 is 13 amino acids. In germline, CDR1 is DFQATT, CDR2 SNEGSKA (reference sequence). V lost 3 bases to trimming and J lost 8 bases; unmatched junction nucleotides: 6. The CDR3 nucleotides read TGCAGTGCTAGGACAGGGAGAATCGAAAAACTGTTTTTT. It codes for CSARTGRIEKLFF.

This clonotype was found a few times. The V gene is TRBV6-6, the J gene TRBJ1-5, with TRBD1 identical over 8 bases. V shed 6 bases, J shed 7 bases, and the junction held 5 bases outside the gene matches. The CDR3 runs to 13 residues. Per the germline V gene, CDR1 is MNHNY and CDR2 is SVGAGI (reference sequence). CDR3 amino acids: CASRDRGGQPQHF. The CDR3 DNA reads TGTGCCAGCAGAGACAGGGGTGGGCAGCCCCAGCATTTT.

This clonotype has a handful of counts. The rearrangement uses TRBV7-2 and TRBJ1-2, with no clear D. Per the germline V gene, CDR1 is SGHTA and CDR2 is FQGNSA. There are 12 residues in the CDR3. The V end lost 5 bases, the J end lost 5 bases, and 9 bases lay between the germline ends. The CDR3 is CASSNRLYGYTF. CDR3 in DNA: TGTGCCAGCAGCAACCGACTGTATGGCTACACCTTC.

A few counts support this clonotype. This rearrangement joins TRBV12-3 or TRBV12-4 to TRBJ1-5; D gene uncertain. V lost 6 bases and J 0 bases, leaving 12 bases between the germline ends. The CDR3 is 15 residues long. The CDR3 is CASRDDGDSNQPQHF. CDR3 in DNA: TGTGCCAGCAGAGACGACGGCGATAGCAATCAGCCCCAGCATTTT.